These 4 T cell receptor beta chains came from one sample sequenced in a study of CD8 T cells in Susac syndrome. RNA totalling about 0.45 to 1 ug underwent reverse transcription with random hexamers. From the immunoSEQ multiplex PCR reads, TCRdb called clonotypes with MiXCR, one entry per CDR3 protein. The table includes roughly 130,000 distinct CDR3 sequences, under 96% detected once. The sequencing input was CD4+ T cells from PBMCs. The receptors stem from a human donor with Susac syndrome.

The chain recombines TRBV3-1 with TRBJ2-2, with 9 bases aligning to TRBD2. Trimming cost V 1 base and J 0 bases; bases outside gene matches: 0. The CDR3 runs 16 residues. Looked up from germline, CDR1 is LGHDT and CDR2 is YNNKEL (reference sequence). The CDR3 DNA follows: TGTGCCAGCAGCCAAGCTAGCGGGGCGAACACCGGGGAGCTGTTTTTT. It is translated as CASSQASGANTGELFF.

The chain combines TRBV5-1 with TRBJ2-1; no reliable D call. The CDR3 runs to 15 residues. Trimming cost V 0 bases and J 4 bases, with 11 bases left between them. Germline assignment: CDR1 SGHRS and CDR2 YFSETQ. In DNA form, the CDR3 reads TGCGCCAGCAGCTTGGAGACAAATCAATACAATGAGCAGTTCTTC. Translation: CASSLETNQYNEQFF.

The V call is TRBV28, the J call TRBJ2-5, with 10 bases aligning to TRBD2. Trimming at V came to 5 bases and at J to 6 bases, leaving 15 bases not matched to a gene. The germline CDR1 and CDR2 sequences are MDHEN and SYDVKM. There are 17 residues in the CDR3. CDR3 protein: CASSARPLAGVGQTQYF. CDR3 in DNA: TGTGCCAGCAGTGCCAGACCTCTAGCGGGAGTTGGGCAGACCCAGTACTTC.

The DNA of the CDR3 is TGTGCCAGCAGCCCATTTATGGGAATCTCTGGGGCCAACGTCCTGACTTTC. Its protein product is CASSPFMGISGANVLTF. V and J are TRBV14 and TRBJ2-6; D is unresolved. There are 17 residues in the CDR3. Germline V gene lookup returns CDR1 SGHDN and CDR2 FVKESK. V was clipped by 4 bases and J by 0 bases, with 13 bases between them.